The following is a T cell receptor (beta chain) sequence with its context. Some clones are missing from TCRdb's copy, which holds only in-frame ones; the method was immunoSEQ multiplex PCR. Of some 290,000 clones listed, 90% were seen once; the top ten hold 2.9%. The CDR3 totals 16 residues. The germline V gene has CDR1 MNHEY and CDR2 SMNVEV (reference sequence). The V and J ends lost 2 bases and 0 bases, in that order; junction bases with no gene match: 5. These data come from a study of blood T cell repertoires in COVID-19. This TCR was recovered from a woman between 25 and 40 years old with COVID-19, enrolled during active disease. Sequenced material: peripheral blood. The chain recombines TRBV27 with TRBJ2-5, with 8 bases fitting TRBD2. This chain's CDR3 is CASSLIGGRNQETQYF. CDR3 bases: TGTGCCAGCAGTTTAATCGGCGGGAGGAACCAAGAGACCCAGTACTTC.